The 5 T cell receptor beta chains in this list originate from one sample, sequenced in a study of identical twins. TCRdb independently ran MiXCR on the 5' RACE reads; one entry per CDR3 protein. The data contain about 250,000 distinct CDR3 sequences, about 8.9% of them seen just once; the ten biggest clones take up 3%. The sample was also linked to a second study, of yellow fever vaccine responses in identical twins.

What was sequenced was CD8+ T cells sorted from blood. Receptors were obtained from a woman between 18 and 30 years old in good health.

The J gene is TRBJ2-1, the V gene TRBV28; D gene unclear. There are 14 residues in the CDR3. V shed 7 bases and J shed 10 bases, with 20 bases lying between them. The germline CDR1 and CDR2 sequences are MDHEN and SYDVKM. The CDR3: CASTYRPDHREQFF. DNA of the CDR3: TGTGCCAGCACTTACCGCCCGGACCATAGGGAGCAGTTCTTC.

This clonotype was detected many times. J is TRBJ2-3 and V is TRBV20-1; D perhaps matches TRBD2 (6 bases). Germline CDR1 and CDR2: DFQATT and SNEGSKA (reference sequence). This CDR3 has 17 amino acids. Trimming shortened V by 0 bases and J by 1 base, and 17 bases separated the two germline ends. The CDR3 protein is CSARDPDSGFRTDTQYF. Written as DNA, the CDR3 is TGCAGTGCTAGAGATCCCGATAGCGGTTTTCGCACAGATACGCAGTATTTT.

This clonotype was observed at least ten times. The chain uses TRBV9 and TRBJ2-1, with 9 bases fitting TRBD1. The V and J ends lost 2 bases and 7 bases, in that order; junction bases with no gene match: 7. From germline, CDR1 is SGDLS and CDR2 YYNGEE. The CDR3 contains 15 residues. The CDR3 reads CASSVKTGGRNEQFF. Here the CDR3 DNA reads TGTGCCAGCAGCGTCAAGACAGGGGGTCGGAATGAGCAGTTCTTC.

The chain employs TRBV9 and TRBJ2-7, with a weak D call TRBD1 (7 bases). The CDR3 is 15 residues long. CDR1 and CDR2 (germline): SGDLS, YYNGEE. The V and J ends lost 3 bases and 2 bases respectively, with 15 bases between them. The CDR3 region is CASSGRDSHPYEQYF. The CDR3 nucleotides read TGTGCCAGCAGCGGGAGGGACAGCCACCCCTACGAGCAGTACTTC.

The chain joins TRBV28 to TRBJ2-2; D is perhaps TRBD1 (6 bases). V was shortened by 6 bases and J by 4 bases, with 15 bases between the two germline ends. Germline V gives CDR1 MDHEN, CDR2 SYDVKM. The CDR3 consists of 15 residues. The CDR3 bases are TGTGCCAGCAGCCCGATCACAGGGATCACCGGGGAGCTGTTTTTT. Translating gives CASSPITGITGELFF. The variable domain in full, completed from reference TRBV28 and TRBJ2-2, reads DVKVTQSSRYLVKRTGEKVFLECVQDMDHENMFWYRQDPGLGLRLIYFSYDVKMKEKGDIPEGYSVSREKKERFSLILESASTNQTSMYLCASSPITGITGELFFGEGSRLTVL.